One sample yielded the 8 T cell receptor beta chains listed below, sequenced in a study of blood T cells in healthy people across ages. A second roughly 7 to 12 cycle PCR used barcoded and J-beta primers. TCRdb reprocessed the 5' RACE reads via MiXCR and lists one record per CDR3 protein. The table lists approximately 1.5 million distinct CDR3 sequences, roughly a third of them singletons, with 10% to 12% in the top ten. Material for sequencing was blood. These receptors all stem from a woman under 40 in good health.

This clonotype was counted a few times. V is TRBV10-2 and J is TRBJ1-2, with D possibly TRBD1 on 5 matching bases. Germline CDR1 WSHSY, CDR2 SAAADI. Trimming left V 0 bases short and J 8 bases short, with 16 bases between. The CDR3 spans 15 residues. CDR3 sequence (DNA): TGCGCCAGCAGTGAGTCGACCGTCGGGGCTGGAGGCTACACCTTC. The encoded protein is CASSESTVGAGGYTF.

The gene calls are TRBV6-6 and TRBJ2-7; D is undetermined. Germline V gives CDR1 MNHNY, CDR2 SVGAGI (reference sequence). V lost 1 base and J lost 1, with 8 bases in between. The CDR3 consists of 14 residues. CDR3 loop: CASSYFGQSYEQYF. CDR3 bases: TGTGCCAGCAGTTACTTTGGGCAGTCCTACGAGCAGTACTTC.

The chain carries TRBV24-1 and TRBJ2-5; tentatively, D is TRBD2 (6 bases). From germline, CDR1 is KGHDR and CDR2 SFDVKD. V gave up 0 bases and J gave up 0 bases, with 7 bases separating them. The CDR3 is 15 residues long. CDR3 nucleotides: TGTGCCACCAGTGATTTGTCGGGGGACCAAGAGACCCAGTACTTC. This codes for CATSDLSGDQETQYF.

This clonotype was recorded a few times. This rearrangement joins TRBV6-2 or TRBV6-3 to TRBJ2-3; TRBD2 aligns across 9 bases. Trimming removed 8 bases from V and 1 base from J; junction bases left unmatched: 16. Germline V gives CDR1 MNHEY, CDR2 SVGEGT. This CDR3 contains 18 residues. DNA for the CDR3: TGTGCCAGCCTTCCGCTAGCGGGAATTCAAGGAGGCACAGATACGCAGTATTTT. This translates into CASLPLAGIQGGTDTQYF.

The rearrangement joins TRBV7-9 to TRBJ2-1, with D hard to call. The CDR3 covers 13 residues. V lost 2 bases to trimming and J lost 8 bases, with 10 bases between them. The V gene's germline CDR1 is SEHNR and CDR2 FQNEAQ (reference sequence). CDR3 in DNA: TGTGCCAGCAGCTTACCATTCGCGTATGAGCAGTTCTTC. Its translation: CASSLPFAYEQFF.

The J gene is TRBJ2-7, the V gene TRBV7-8, with D possibly TRBD1 on 6 matching bases. CDR1 is SGHVS, CDR2 FQNEAQ, per germline. CDR3 size: 15 residues. Trimming cost V 2 bases and J 4 bases, with 15 bases left between them. The CDR3 sequence is CASSLNRDMIYEQYF. CDR3 in DNA: TGTGCCAGCAGCTTAAATCGGGACATGATATACGAGCAGTACTTC. Complete variable domain (other parts from reference TRBV7-8 and TRBJ2-7): GAGVSQSPRYKVAKRGQDVALRCDPISGHVSLFWYQQALGQGPEFLTYFQNEAQLDKSGLPSDRFFAERPEGSVSTLKIQRTQQEDSAVYLCASSLNRDMIYEQYFGPGTRLTVT.

The gene calls are TRBV5-1 and TRBJ1-1; TRBD1 might be the D (6 bases). This CDR3 region has 15 residues. Trimming took off 3 bases at V and 0 bases at J, with 12 bases between the two ends. Germline V lookup: CDR1 SGHRS, CDR2 YFSETQ. The CDR3 bases are TGCGCCAGCAGCTGGGACATTACCATGAACACTGAAGCTTTCTTT. Protein: CASSWDITMNTEAFF.

This clonotype was counted a few times. The chain joins TRBV20-1 to TRBJ2-7; no clear D gene. Germline V CDR1 and CDR2: DFQATT, SNEGSKA (reference sequence). Trimming removed 5 bases at V and 3 bases at J, with 8 bases between. The CDR3 has 11 amino acids. This CDR3 reads CSAPHLYEQYF. CDR3 sequence (DNA): TGCAGTGCTCCCCATCTCTACGAGCAGTACTTC.